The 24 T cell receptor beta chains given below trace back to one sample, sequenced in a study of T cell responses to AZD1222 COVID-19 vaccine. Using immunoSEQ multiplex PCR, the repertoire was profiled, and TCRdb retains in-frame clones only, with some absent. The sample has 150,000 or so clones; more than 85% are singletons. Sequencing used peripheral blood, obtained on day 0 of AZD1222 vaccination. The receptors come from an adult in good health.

The CDR3 region has the DNA TGTGCCAGCAGCTACGGTGACAGAAAACCCTACGAGCAGTACTTC. Its translation is CASSYGDRKPYEQYF. The genes are TRBV11-3 and TRBJ2-7; the D gene is possibly TRBD1 (5 bases). The CDR3 is made up of 15 amino acids. Trimming left V 4 bases short and J 2 bases short, with 15 bases between. The germline V gene has CDR1 SGHNT and CDR2 YENEEA.

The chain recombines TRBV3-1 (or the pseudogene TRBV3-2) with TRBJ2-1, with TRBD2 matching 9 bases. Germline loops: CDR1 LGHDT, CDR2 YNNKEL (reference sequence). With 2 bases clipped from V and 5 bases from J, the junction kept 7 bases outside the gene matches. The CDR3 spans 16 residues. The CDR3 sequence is CASSQLLAGLNNEQFF. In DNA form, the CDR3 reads TGTGCCAGCAGCCAACTACTAGCGGGCCTAAACAATGAGCAGTTCTTC.

In DNA, the CDR3 is TGTGCCAGCAGCTTTCGACTAGCGGGAGGTGGGGAGCAGTACTTC. Translation: CASSFRLAGGGEQYF. The chain couples TRBV11-3 to TRBJ2-7; the match to TRBD2 covers 13 bases. CDR3 size: 15 residues. V was clipped by 3 bases and J by 7 bases; unmatched bases: 6. CDR1 and CDR2 from the germline V gene are SGHNT and YENEEA.

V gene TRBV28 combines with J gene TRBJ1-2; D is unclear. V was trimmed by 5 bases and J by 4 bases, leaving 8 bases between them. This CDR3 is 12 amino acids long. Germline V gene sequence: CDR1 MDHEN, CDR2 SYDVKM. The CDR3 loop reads CASSPLGYGYTF. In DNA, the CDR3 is TGTGCCAGCAGTCCCTTAGGCTATGGCTACACCTTC.

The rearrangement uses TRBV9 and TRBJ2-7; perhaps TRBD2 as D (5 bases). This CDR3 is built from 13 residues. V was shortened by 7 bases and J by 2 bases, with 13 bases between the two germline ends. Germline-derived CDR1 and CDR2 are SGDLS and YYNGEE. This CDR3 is CASPEGQPYEQYF. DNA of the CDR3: TGTGCCAGCCCCGAGGGTCAGCCCTACGAGCAGTACTTC.

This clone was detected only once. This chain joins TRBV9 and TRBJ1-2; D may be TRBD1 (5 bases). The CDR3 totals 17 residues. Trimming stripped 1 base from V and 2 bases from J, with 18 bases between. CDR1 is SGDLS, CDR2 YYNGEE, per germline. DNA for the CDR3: TGTGCCAGCAGCGTATCTGCACGGGACGACGGAAACTATGGCTACACCTTC. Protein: CASSVSARDDGNYGYTF.

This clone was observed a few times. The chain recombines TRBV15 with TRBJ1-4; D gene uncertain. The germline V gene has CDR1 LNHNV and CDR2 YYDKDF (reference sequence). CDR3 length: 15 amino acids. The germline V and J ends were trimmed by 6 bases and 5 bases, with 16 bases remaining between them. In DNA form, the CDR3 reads TGTGCCACCAGAGGAAGGCCAAGGGAAAATGAAAAACTGTTTTTT. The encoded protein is CATRGRPRENEKLFF.

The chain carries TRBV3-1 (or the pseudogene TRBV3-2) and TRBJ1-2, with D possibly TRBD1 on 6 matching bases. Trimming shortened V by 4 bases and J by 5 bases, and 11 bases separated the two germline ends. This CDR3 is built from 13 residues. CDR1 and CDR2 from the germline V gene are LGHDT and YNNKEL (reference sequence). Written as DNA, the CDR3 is TGTGCCAGCAGCCCTAGGGGGGAATATGGCTACACCTTC. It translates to CASSPRGEYGYTF.

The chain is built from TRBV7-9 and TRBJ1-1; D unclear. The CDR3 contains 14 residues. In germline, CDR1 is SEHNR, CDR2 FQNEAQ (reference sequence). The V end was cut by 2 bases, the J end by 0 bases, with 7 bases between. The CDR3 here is CASSLRNMNTEAFF. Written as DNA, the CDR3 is TGTGCCAGCAGCTTAAGGAACATGAACACTGAAGCTTTCTTT. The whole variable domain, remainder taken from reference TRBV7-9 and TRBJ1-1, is DTGVSQNPRHKITKRGQNVTFRCDPISEHNRLYWYRQTLGQGPEFLTYFQNEAQLEKSRLLSDRFSAERPKGSFSTLEIQRTEQGDSAMYLCASSLRNMNTEAFFGQGTRLTVV.

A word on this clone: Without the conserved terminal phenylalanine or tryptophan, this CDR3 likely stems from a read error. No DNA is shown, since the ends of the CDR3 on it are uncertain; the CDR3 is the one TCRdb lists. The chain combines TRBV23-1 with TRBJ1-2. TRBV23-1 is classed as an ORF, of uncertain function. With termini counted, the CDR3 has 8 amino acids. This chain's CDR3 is CASSLRCI.

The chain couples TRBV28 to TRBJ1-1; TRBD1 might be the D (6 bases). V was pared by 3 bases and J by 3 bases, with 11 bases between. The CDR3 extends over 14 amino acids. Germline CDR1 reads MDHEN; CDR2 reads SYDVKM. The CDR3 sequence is CASSLGGEYTEAFF. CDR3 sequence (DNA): TGTGCCAGCAGTTTGGGGGGCGAGTACACTGAAGCTTTCTTT. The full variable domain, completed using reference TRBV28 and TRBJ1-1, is DVKVTQSSRYLVKRTGEKVFLECVQDMDHENMFWYRQDPGLGLRLIYFSYDVKMKEKGDIPEGYSVSREKKERFSLILESASTNQTSMYLCASSLGGEYTEAFFGQGTRLTVV.

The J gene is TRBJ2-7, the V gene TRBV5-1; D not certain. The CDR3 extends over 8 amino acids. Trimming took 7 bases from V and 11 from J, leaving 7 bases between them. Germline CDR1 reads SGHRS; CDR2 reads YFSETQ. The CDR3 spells CASAEEYF. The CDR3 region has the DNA TGCGCCAGCGCAGAGGAGTACTTC.

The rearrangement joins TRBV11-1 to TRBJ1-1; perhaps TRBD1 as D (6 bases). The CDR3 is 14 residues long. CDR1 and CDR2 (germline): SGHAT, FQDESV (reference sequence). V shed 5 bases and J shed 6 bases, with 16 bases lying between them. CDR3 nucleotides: TGTGCCAGCAGCCAGGGGTCATTCGAGGCTGAAGCTTTCTTT. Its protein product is CASSQGSFEAEAFF.

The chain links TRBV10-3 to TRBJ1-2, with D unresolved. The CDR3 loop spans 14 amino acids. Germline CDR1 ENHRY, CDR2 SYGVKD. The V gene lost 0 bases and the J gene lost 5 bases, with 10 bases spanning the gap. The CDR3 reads CAISESGWGYGYTF. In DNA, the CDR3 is TGTGCCATCAGTGAGTCAGGATGGGGATATGGCTACACCTTC.

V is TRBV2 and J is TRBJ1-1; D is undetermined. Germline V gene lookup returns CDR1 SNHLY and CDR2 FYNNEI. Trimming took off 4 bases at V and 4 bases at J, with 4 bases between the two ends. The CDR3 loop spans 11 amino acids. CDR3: CASSVITEAFF. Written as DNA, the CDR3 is TGTGCCAGCAGTGTCATCACTGAAGCTTTCTTT.

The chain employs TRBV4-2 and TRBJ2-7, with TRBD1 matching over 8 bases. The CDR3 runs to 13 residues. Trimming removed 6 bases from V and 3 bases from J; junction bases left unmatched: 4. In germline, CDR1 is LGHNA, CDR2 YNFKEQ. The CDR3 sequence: CASRATGGYEQYF. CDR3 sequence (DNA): TGTGCCAGCAGGGCTACAGGGGGCTACGAGCAGTACTTC.

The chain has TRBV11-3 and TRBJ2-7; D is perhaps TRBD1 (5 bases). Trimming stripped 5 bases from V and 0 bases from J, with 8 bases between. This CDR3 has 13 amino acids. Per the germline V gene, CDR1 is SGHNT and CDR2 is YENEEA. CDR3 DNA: TGTGCCAGCAGCACCAGGGACTCCTACGAGCAGTACTTC. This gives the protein CASSTRDSYEQYF.

The CDR3 loop is CASSQTGGTGELFF. The CDR3 nucleotides read TGCGCCAGCAGTCAAACAGGGGGCACCGGGGAGCTGTTTTTT. The J gene is TRBJ2-2, the V gene TRBV5-1; 8 bases are shared with TRBD1. The trim removed 5 bases at V and 4 bases at J, leaving 4 bases unmatched. There are 14 residues in the CDR3. Germline V gene data show CDR1 as SGHRS and CDR2 as YFSETQ.

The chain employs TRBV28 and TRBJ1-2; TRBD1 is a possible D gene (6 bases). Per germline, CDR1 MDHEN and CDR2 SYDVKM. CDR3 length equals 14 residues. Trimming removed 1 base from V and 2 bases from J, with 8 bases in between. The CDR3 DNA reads TGTGCCAGCAGTTTATCAGGGGCCAACTATGGCTACACCTTC. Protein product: CASSLSGANYGYTF.

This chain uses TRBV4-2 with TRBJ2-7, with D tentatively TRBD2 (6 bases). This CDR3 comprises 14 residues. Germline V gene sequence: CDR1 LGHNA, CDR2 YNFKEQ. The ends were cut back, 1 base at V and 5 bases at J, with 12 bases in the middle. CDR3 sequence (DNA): TGTGCCAGCAGCCAAGCGGGGGTCCTACACGAGCAGTACTTC. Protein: CASSQAGVLHEQYF.

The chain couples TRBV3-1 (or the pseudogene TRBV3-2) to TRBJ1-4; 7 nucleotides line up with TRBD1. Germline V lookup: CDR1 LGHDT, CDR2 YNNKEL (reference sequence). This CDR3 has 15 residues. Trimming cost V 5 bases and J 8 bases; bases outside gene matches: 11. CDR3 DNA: TGTGCCAGCAGCTTGCGACAGGGAGAGGGCGAAAAACTGTTTTTT. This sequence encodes CASSLRQGEGEKLFF.

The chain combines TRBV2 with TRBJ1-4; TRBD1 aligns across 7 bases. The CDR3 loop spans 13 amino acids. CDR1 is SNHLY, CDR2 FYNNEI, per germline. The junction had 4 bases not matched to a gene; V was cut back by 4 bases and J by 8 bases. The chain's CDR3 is CASSGTGQEKLFF. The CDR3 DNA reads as TGTGCCAGCAGTGGTACGGGACAGGAAAAACTGTTTTTT.

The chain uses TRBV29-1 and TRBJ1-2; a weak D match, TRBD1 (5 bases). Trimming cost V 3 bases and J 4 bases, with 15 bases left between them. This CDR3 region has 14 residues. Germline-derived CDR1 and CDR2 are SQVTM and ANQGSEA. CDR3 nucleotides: TGCAGCGTTGACGGGACCAAGGGGCGCTATGGCTACACCTTC. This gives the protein CSVDGTKGRYGYTF.

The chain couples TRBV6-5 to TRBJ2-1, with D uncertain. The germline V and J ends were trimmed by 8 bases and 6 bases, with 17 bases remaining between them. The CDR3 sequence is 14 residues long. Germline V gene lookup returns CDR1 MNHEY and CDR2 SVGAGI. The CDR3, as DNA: TGTGCCAGCCATCCCGGATTTGCCGGCAATGAGCAGTTCTTC. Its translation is CASHPGFAGNEQFF.